The 14 T cell receptor beta chains below all came from one sample that was sequenced in a study of beta chain features in type 1 diabetes. The investigators reverse transcribed all of the isolated RNA, so they sequenced expressed TCRB transcripts. The assay was immunoSEQ multiplex PCR, and TCRdb's table has in-frame clones only and misses some. There are under 800,000 clones in the sample; roughly a sixth occur only once, and 0.07% to 0.095% lies in the top ten. Sequenced sample: naive CD4+ T cells from blood. The receptors shown here come from a man aged 18 to 35 in good health.

The chain links TRBV28 to TRBJ2-7; 14 positions match TRBD2. There are 16 residues in the CDR3. CDR1 MDHEN and CDR2 SYDVKM come from the germline V gene. Unmatched junction bases numbered 12, after V lost 10 bases and J lost 4 bases. The CDR3 loop reads CATLGLAGETVYEQYF. The DNA of the CDR3 is TGTGCCACCCTGGGACTAGCGGGAGAAACGGTGTACGAGCAGTACTTC.

The table lists this clone with a few counts. In the same sample, other DNA sequences code for this CDR3. The rearrangement joins TRBV18 to TRBJ2-1; D assignment may be TRBD1 or TRBD2 (6 bases each). Germline-derived CDR1 and CDR2 are KGHSH and LQKENI. The length of the CDR3 is 15 residues. The V and J ends lost 1 base and 1 base respectively, with 8 bases between them. The CDR3 sequence: CASSPQGGSYNEQFF. DNA of the CDR3: TGTGCCAGCTCACCACAAGGGGGGTCCTACAATGAGCAGTTCTTC.

The V and J genes are TRBV11-2 and TRBJ2-2; the match to TRBD2 covers 11 bases. Germline values: CDR1 SGHAT, CDR2 FQNNGV. The V gene end was trimmed by 5 bases and the J gene end by 7 bases; junction bases not matched to a gene: 6. The CDR3 spans 15 residues. CDR3 protein: CASSPGLAGFGELFF. The CDR3 DNA follows: TGTGCCAGCAGCCCTGGACTAGCGGGCTTCGGGGAGCTGTTTTTT. The full variable domain, with the rest looked up from reference TRBV11-2 and TRBJ2-2, is EAGVAQSPRYKIIEKRQSVAFWCNPISGHATLYWYQQILGQGPKLLIQFQNNGVVDDSQLPKDRFSAERLKGVDSTLKIQPAKLEDSAVYLCASSPGLAGFGELFFGEGSRLTVL.

The chain employs TRBV28 and TRBJ2-3; the match to TRBD1 covers 9 bases. V was clipped by 6 bases and J by 2 bases; unmatched bases: 9. CDR1 is MDHEN, CDR2 SYDVKM, per germline. The CDR3 is 16 amino acids. CDR3 DNA sequence: TGTGCCAGCAGACGAGCCGGGACAGGGCTCACAGATACGCAGTATTTT. Its translation: CASRRAGTGLTDTQYF.

This rearrangement joins TRBV18 to TRBJ1-2; weak D call: TRBD1 (6 bases). The germline V gene has CDR1 KGHSH and CDR2 LQKENI. The V end was cut by 3 bases, the J end by 5 bases, with 13 bases between. This CDR3 has 14 residues. CDR3 sequence reads: CASSPDRVTYGYTF. The CDR3 region has the DNA TGTGCCAGCTCACCGGACAGAGTTACATATGGCTACACCTTC.

This clone was found a few times. The chain is built from TRBV11-1 and TRBJ2-2; no clear D gene. The CDR3 runs to 16 residues. Per germline, CDR1 SGHAT and CDR2 FQDESV (reference sequence). Trimming left V 4 bases short and J 3 bases short, with 15 bases between. The CDR3, as DNA: TGTGCCAGCAGCTCTTTTTGGGTTTTCCACACCGGGGAGCTGTTTTTT. Protein sequence: CASSSFWVFHTGELFF.

The chain's CDR3 is CASSRYQETQYF. CDR3 bases: TGTGCCAGCAGCCGGTACCAAGAGACCCAGTACTTC. The rearrangement uses TRBV6-5 and TRBJ2-5; D not certain. Germline loops: CDR1 MNHEY, CDR2 SVGAGI. This CDR3 contains 12 residues. The germline V and J ends were trimmed by 6 bases and 0 bases, with 5 bases remaining between them.

This clone was seen only a few times. The rearrangement links TRBV7-9 to TRBJ2-7; 8 nucleotides agree with TRBD2. Germline V lookup: CDR1 SEHNR, CDR2 FQNEAQ (reference sequence). V trimming: 3 bases; J trimming: 5 bases; junction bases outside the gene matches: 6. This CDR3 contains 14 residues. The CDR3 DNA sequence: TGTGCCAGCAGCTTTCTCCGGGAGGGCGACGAGCAGTACTTC. Residues: CASSFLREGDEQYF.

V is TRBV28 and J is TRBJ2-7, with D perhaps matching TRBD1 or TRBD2 (6 bases each). CDR1 and CDR2 from the germline V gene are MDHEN and SYDVKM. Trimming stripped 3 bases from V and 6 bases from J, with 18 bases between. The CDR3 covers 15 residues. The CDR3 nucleotides read TGTGCCAGCAGTTTCGGGGGCCTGGCCGGGTGCGAGCAGTACTTC. The encoded protein is CASSFGGLAGCEQYF.

This clone has a handful of counts. Other nucleotide sequences from this sample produce the same CDR3. The V call is TRBV18, the J call TRBJ2-7, with 8 bases identical to TRBD1. Germline lookup yields CDR1 KGHSH and CDR2 LQKENI. This CDR3 has 15 amino acids. With 1 base clipped from V and 0 bases from J, the junction kept 2 bases outside the gene matches. The CDR3 spells CASSPRTGSSYEQYF. The CDR3 DNA follows: TGTGCCAGCTCACCACGGACAGGGAGCTCCTACGAGCAGTACTTC.

This clone has a handful of counts. The chain recombines TRBV11-2 with TRBJ2-5; TRBD1 matches 7 bases. Germline assignment: CDR1 SGHAT and CDR2 FQNNGV. This CDR3 comprises 15 residues. V was clipped by 3 bases and J by 2 bases; unmatched bases: 6. This chain's CDR3 is CASSFRQGQQETQYF. In DNA form, the CDR3 reads TGTGCCAGCAGCTTCCGACAGGGACAACAAGAGACCCAGTACTTC.

This chain uses TRBV5-1 with TRBJ2-1; D perhaps matches TRBD1 (5 bases). The CDR3 runs 14 residues. V gave up 7 bases and J gave up 3 bases, with 14 bases separating them. Germline CDR1 reads SGHRS; CDR2 reads YFSETQ. The CDR3 is CASCLGLFYNEQFF. The DNA for the CDR3 is TGCGCCAGCTGCCTGGGGCTTTTCTACAATGAGCAGTTCTTC.

The chain employs TRBV5-1 and TRBJ2-7; D may correspond to TRBD1 or TRBD2 (5 bases each). Trimming removed 4 bases at V and 2 bases at J, with 16 bases between. From germline, CDR1 is SGHRS and CDR2 YFSETQ. The CDR3 has 15 residues. The CDR3 region has the DNA TGCGCCAGCAGCCCAGCCGTGAGGGGCCCCTACGAGCAGTACTTC. This gives the protein CASSPAVRGPYEQYF.

This clone was seen at least ten times. The CDR3 nucleotides are TGTGCCACCGGGGACAATGAGCAGTTCTTC. Protein: CATGDNEQFF. The V call is TRBV10-3, the J call TRBJ2-1; D perhaps matches TRBD2 (5 bases). V was trimmed by 10 bases and J by 5 bases, leaving 6 bases between them. CDR1 is ENHRY and CDR2 is SYGVKD in the germline V gene. The CDR3 runs to 10 residues.